This is a list of T cell receptor beta chains from one sample in a study of radiation and T cells in renal cell carcinoma. Clones were read by immunoSEQ multiplex PCR, and TCRdb kept only the in-frame ones, dropping some. The sample comprises some 21,000 clones, roughly half of which are singletons, and about 20% rests with the top ten. Source: tumor tissue, taken from a patient whose treatment was nephrectomy without radiotherapy. The source is a human donor with renal cell carcinoma. Both conserved end residues are part of each CDR3. The D gene is left open where the match is weak. Not all rows give a size; the values are once, few, many and, for expanded clones, a class.

V gene	J gene	clone size	D gene	CDR3 protein
TRBV7-2	TRBJ2-5	-	-	CASSLEPAVIQYF
TRBV5-6	TRBJ1-3	-	-	CASSATPIIGNTIYF
TRBV19	TRBJ1-2	-	-	CASSISGDYGYTF
TRBV21-1	TRBJ2-7	few	-	CASSKPPTRYATYEQYF
TRBV6-5	TRBJ2-7	-	-	CASSSGAPVDEQYF
TRBV4-3	TRBJ1-4	few	-	CASSQDGATNEKLFF
TRBV5-1	TRBJ2-3	-	TRBD1	CASTLDRGLGDTQYF
TRBV7-8	TRBJ2-7	medium-sized	TRBD2	CASSASGLAGEEQYF
TRBV5-5	TRBJ2-7	few	-	CASSLASEQYF
TRBV10-2	TRBJ1-5	-	TRBD1	CASMARTGGFITSNQPQHF
TRBV11-2	TRBJ1-2	-	-	CASSLNGEGYTF
TRBV9	TRBJ2-5	many	TRBD1	CASSEGQAPQETQYF
TRBV2	TRBJ1-4	few	-	CASSVIRYEKLFF
TRBV9	TRBJ2-3	once	TRBD2	CASSVEILAGGPGDTQYF
TRBV9	TRBJ1-6	-	TRBD1	CASSVGDRNSPLHF
TRBV19	TRBJ1-1	-	TRBD1	CASSIVNRGYSDTEAFF
TRBV7-8	TRBJ1-1	-	-	CASSPGITEAFF
TRBV4-2	TRBJ1-4	-	-	CASSPVRFNEKLFF
TRBV4-3	TRBJ1-4	-	-	CASSRDQAPNEKLFF
TRBV2	TRBJ2-3	-	-	CASSPYLGDTQYF
TRBV9	TRBJ2-7	-	-	CASSPRQETASYEQYF
TRBV7-2	TRBJ2-5	-	TRBD2	CASSFWRGARETQYF
TRBV5-6	TRBJ1-5	-	-	CASSLRQGPSNQPQHF
TRBV2	TRBJ1-1	once	TRBD1	CASSPDRGRWTEAFF
TRBV5-1	TRBJ1-2	-	-	CASSSVEGHYGYTF
TRBV7-8	TRBJ2-5	-	-	CASSNDRRETQYF
TRBV20-1	TRBJ1-1	few	TRBD1	CSATTGAEAFF
TRBV2	TRBJ2-3	-	TRBD2	CASNSGGRITDTQYF
TRBV9	TRBJ1-6	-	-	CASSVAGQPYNSPLHF
TRBV27	TRBJ2-3	-	-	CASSPARDTQYF
TRBV2	TRBJ2-1	-	-	CASSEALDRYNEQFF
TRBV9	TRBJ1-1	few	-	CASDRLSEAFF
TRBV7-2	TRBJ1-1	few	-	CASSLGRGSTEAFF
TRBV9	TRBJ2-3	-	-	CASSSGPFQDTQYF
TRBV7-9	TRBJ1-4	-	TRBD1	CASSRGQGNEKLFF
TRBV6-6	TRBJ2-3	-	-	CASSYLISTDTQYF
TRBV5-1	TRBJ2-2	-	TRBD2	CASSLLSGGGPGELFF